The clone carrying this T cell receptor (beta chain) was recorded a few times. V lost 1 base to trimming and J lost 3 bases, with 11 bases between them. CDR3 length: 15 amino acids. Germline CDR1 LGHDT, CDR2 YNNKEL (reference sequence). The entry originates in a study of response to subunit inactivated influenza vaccine. MiXCR, run by TCRdb on the RT-PCR reads, gives a single entry per CDR3 protein. Here the sample spans about 830,000 distinct CDR3 sequences, under 20% being singletons. The chain combines TRBV3-1 with TRBJ2-3; perhaps TRBD1 as D (6 bases). This receptor was taken from a man aged 45-60 years who received an inactivated influenza vaccine. The specimen comprised PBMCs from blood, sampled roughly 5 days after vaccination. In DNA form, the CDR3 reads TGTGCCAGCAGCCAAGTCTACAGGGAAACAGATACGCAGTATTTT. Protein product: CASSQVYRETDTQYF.